This TCR beta chain was identified during a study of glioma-infiltrating T cells. Trimming shortened V by 6 bases and J by 7 bases, and 13 bases separated the two germline ends. Germline assignment: CDR1 MNHEY and CDR2 SMNVEV (reference sequence). The CDR3 length is 13 residues. TCR alpha and beta CDR3 regions were amplified from RNA using iRepertoire nested multiplex PCR. TCRdb redid the calling of the multiplex PCR reads with MiXCR, one entry per CDR3 protein. The table lists 100,000 to 150,000 distinct CDR3 sequences, around 23% of them singletons, with about 30% in the top ten. Sequencing was performed on glioma tissue, nonneoplastic brain tissue, or PBMCs (not recorded which). This sequence joins TRBV27 and TRBJ1-5; tentatively, D is TRBD1 (5 bases). This TCR derives from a human donor with low-grade glioma or glioblastoma, undergoing nonglioma brain surgery, or in good health (not recorded which). Here the CDR3 DNA reads TGTGCCAGCAGCTTGGAGGGGCGGCAGCCCCAGCATTTT. As protein: CASSLEGRQPQHF.